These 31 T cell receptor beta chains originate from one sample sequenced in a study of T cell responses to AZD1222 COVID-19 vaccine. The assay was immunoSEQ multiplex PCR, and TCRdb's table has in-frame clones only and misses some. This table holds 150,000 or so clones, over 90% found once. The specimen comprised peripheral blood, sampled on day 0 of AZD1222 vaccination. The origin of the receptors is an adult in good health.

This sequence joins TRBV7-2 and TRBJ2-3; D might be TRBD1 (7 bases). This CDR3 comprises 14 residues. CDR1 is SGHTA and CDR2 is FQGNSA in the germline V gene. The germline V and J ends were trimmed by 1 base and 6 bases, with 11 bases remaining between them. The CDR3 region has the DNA TGTGCCAGCAGCTTAGGGAGGGGGCCGGATACGCAGTATTTT. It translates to CASSLGRGPDTQYF.

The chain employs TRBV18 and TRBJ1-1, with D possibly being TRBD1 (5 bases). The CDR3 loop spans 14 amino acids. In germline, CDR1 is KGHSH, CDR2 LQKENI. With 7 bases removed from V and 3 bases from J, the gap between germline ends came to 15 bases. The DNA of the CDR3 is TGTGCCAGCTTACCCCCTACGGGGGACACTGAAGCTTTCTTT. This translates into CASLPPTGDTEAFF. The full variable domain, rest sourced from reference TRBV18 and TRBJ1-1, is NAGVMQNPRHLVRRRGQEARLRCSPMKGHSHVYWYRQLPEEGLKFMVYLQKENIIDESGMPKERFSAEFPKEGPSILRIQQVVRGDSAAYFCASLPPTGDTEAFFGQGTRLTVV.

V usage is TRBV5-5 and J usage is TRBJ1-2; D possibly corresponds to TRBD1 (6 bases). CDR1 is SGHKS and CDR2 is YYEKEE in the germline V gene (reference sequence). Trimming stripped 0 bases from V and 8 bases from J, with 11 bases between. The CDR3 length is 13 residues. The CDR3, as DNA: TGTGCCAGCAGCTTGGTCGCAGGGGCGGGCTACACCTTC. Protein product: CASSLVAGAGYTF. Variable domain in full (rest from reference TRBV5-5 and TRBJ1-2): DAGVTQSPTHLIKTRGQQVTLRCSPISGHKSVSWYQQVLGQGPQFIFQYYEKEERGRGNFPDRFSARQFPNYSSELNVNALLLGDSALYLCASSLVAGAGYTFGSGTRLTVV.

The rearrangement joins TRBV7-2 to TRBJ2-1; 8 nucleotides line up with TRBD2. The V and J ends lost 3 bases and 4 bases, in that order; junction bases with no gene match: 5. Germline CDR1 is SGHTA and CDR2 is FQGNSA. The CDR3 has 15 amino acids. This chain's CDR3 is CASSFPLAVYNEQFF. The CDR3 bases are TGTGCCAGCAGCTTCCCACTAGCGGTATACAATGAGCAGTTCTTC. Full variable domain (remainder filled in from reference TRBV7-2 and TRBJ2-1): GAGVSQSPSNKVTEKGKDVELRCDPISGHTALYWYRQSLGQGLEFLIYFQGNSAPDKSGLPSDRFSAERTGGSVSTLTIQRTQQEDSAVYLCASSFPLAVYNEQFFGPGTRLTVL.

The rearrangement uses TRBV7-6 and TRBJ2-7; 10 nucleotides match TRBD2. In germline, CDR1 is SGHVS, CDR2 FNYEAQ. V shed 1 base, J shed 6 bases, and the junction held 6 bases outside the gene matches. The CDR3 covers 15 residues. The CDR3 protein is CASSLGLAGASEQYF. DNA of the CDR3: TGTGCCAGCAGCTTAGGTCTAGCGGGAGCCTCCGAGCAGTACTTC.

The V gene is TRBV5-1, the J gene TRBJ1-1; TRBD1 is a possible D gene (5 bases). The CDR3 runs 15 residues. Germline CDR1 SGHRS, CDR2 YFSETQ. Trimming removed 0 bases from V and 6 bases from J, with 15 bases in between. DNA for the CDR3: TGCGCCAGCAGCTTGGCTCCGGGGGTCGAACCTGAAGCTTTCTTT. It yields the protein CASSLAPGVEPEAFF.

The CDR3 sequence: CAISNPGGTREQYF. The DNA of the CDR3 is TGTGCCATCAGTAACCCCGGGGGCACCCGGGAGCAGTACTTC. The chain is built from TRBV10-3 and TRBJ2-7, with D possibly being TRBD1 or TRBD2 (6 bases each). The CDR3 covers 14 residues. CDR1 ENHRY and CDR2 SYGVKD come from the germline V gene. V lost 5 bases, J lost 7 bases, and 18 bases lay in between.

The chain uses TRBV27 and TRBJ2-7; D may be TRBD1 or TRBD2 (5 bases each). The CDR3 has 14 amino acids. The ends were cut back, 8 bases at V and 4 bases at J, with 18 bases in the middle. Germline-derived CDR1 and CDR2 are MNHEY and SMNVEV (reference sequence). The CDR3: CASGATRGAYEQYF. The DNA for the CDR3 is TGTGCCAGCGGCGCCACGCGAGGGGCATACGAGCAGTACTTC.

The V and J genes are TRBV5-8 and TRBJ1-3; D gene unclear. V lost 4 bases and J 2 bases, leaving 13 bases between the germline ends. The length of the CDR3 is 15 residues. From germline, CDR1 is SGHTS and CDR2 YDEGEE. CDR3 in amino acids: CASSADGRTGNTIYF. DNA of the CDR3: TGTGCCAGCAGCGCGGACGGACGAACTGGAAACACCATATATTTT.

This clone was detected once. As DNA, the CDR3 is TGTGCCAGCAGCCAAGGCAGGGTGGCCGACACTGAAGCTTTCTTT. This codes for CASSQGRVADTEAFF. The chain recombines TRBV14 with TRBJ1-1, with D perhaps TRBD1 (5 bases). The CDR3 spans 15 residues. The V end lost 1 base, the J end lost 3 bases, and 12 bases lay between the germline ends. Germline lookup yields CDR1 SGHDN and CDR2 FVKESK.

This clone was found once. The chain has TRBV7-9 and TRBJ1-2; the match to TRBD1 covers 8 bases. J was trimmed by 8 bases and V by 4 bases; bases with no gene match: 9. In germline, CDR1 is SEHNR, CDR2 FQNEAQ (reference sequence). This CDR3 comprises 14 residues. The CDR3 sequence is CASSSGIGQGGYTF. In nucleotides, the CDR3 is TGTGCCAGCAGCTCGGGAATTGGACAGGGAGGCTACACCTTC.

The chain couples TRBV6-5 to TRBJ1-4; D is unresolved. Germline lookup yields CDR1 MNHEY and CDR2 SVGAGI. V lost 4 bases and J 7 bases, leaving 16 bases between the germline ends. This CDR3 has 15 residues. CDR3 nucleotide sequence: TGTGCCAGCAGTTCACGCACGGGAATAGGTGAAAAACTGTTTTTT. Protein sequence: CASSSRTGIGEKLFF.

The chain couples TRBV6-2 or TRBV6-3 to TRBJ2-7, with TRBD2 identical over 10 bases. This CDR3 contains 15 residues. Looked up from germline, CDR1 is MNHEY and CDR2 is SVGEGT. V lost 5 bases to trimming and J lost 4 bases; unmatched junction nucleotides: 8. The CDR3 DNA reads TGTGCCAGCAGTGGATGGACTAGCGGTTTTTACGAGCAGTACTTC. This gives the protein CASSGWTSGFYEQYF.

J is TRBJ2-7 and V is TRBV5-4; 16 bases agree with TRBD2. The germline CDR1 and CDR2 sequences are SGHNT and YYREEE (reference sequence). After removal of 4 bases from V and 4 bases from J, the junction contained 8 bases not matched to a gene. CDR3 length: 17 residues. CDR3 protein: CASSPGTSGGVGYEQYF. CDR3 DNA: TGTGCCAGCAGCCCTGGGACTAGCGGGGGGGTAGGGTACGAGCAGTACTTC. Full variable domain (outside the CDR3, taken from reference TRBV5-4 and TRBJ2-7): ETGVTQSPTHLIKTRGQQVTLRCSSQSGHNTVSWYQQALGQGPQFIFQYYREEENGRGNFPPRFSGLQFPNYSSELNVNALELDDSALYLCASSPGTSGGVGYEQYFGPGTRLTVT.

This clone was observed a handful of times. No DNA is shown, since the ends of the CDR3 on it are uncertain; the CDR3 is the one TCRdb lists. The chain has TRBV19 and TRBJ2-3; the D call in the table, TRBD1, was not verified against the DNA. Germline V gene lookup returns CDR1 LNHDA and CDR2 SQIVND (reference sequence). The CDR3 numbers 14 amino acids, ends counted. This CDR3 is CASTSGQGTDTQYF.

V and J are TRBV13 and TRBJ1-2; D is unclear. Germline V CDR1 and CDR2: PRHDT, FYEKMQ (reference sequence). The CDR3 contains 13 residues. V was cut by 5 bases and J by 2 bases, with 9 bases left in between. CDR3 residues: CASSADTNYGYTF. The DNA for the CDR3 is TGTGCCAGCAGCGCAGACACCAACTATGGCTACACCTTC.

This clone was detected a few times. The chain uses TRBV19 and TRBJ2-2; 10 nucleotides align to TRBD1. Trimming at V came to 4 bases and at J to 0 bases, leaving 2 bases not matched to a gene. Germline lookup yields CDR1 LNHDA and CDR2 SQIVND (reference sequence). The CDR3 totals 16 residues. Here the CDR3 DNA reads TGTGCCAGTAGTAGACAGGGGGCTGCGAACACCGGGGAGCTGTTTTTT. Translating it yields CASSRQGAANTGELFF.

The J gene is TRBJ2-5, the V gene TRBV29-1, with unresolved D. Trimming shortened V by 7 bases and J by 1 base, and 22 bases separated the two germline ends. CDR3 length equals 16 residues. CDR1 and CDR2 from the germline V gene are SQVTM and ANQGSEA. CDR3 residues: CSAQSLGGPFQETQYF. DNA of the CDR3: TGCAGCGCCCAGTCTCTTGGCGGACCTTTCCAAGAGACCCAGTACTTC.

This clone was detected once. The CDR3 region has the DNA TGTGCCAGCAGTTTAGCGGGCAGCGAGCAGTACTTC. Its translation is CASSLAGSEQYF. The chain employs TRBV12-3 or TRBV12-4 and TRBJ2-7; D unresolved. The germline V and J ends were trimmed by 0 bases and 6 bases, with 6 bases remaining between them. The length of the CDR3 is 12 residues.

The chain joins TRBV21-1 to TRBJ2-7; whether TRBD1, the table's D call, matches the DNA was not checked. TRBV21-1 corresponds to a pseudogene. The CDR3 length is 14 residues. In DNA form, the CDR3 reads TGTGCCAGCAGCAAAGAGGGACAGCCCTACGAGCAGTACTTC. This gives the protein CASSKEGQPYEQYF.

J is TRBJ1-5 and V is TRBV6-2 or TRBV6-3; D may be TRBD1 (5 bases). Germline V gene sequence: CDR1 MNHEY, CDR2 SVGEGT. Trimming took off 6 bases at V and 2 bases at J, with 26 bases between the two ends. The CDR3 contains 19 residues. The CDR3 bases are TGTGCCAGCAGCCTCCCCGGCCAGGGCCATGGTCTGCGCAATCAGCCCCAGCATTTT. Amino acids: CASSLPGQGHGLRNQPQHF.

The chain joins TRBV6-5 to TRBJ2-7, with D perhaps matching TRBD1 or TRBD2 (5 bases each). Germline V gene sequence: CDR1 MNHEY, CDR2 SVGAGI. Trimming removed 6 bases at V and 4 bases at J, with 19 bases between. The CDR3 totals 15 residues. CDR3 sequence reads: CASRAGTELSYEQYF. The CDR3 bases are TGTGCCAGCAGGGCCGGGACCGAGCTAAGTTACGAGCAGTACTTC.

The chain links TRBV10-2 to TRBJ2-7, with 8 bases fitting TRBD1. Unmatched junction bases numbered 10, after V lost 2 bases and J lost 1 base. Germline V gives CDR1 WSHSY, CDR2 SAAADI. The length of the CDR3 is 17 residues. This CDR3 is CASSEPAMTGESYEQYF. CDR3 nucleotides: TGCGCCAGCAGTGAGCCGGCGATGACAGGGGAGTCCTACGAGCAGTACTTC.

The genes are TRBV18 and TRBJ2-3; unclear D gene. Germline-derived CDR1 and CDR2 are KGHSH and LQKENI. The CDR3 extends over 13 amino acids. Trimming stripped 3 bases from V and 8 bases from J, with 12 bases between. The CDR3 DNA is TGTGCCAGCTCACCGACCAGTTCCGGTACGCAGTATTTT. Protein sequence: CASSPTSSGTQYF.

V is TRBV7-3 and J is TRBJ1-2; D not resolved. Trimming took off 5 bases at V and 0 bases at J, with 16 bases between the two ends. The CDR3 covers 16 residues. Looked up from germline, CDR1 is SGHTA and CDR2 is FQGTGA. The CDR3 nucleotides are TGTGCCAGCAGCCCCTACGGCGGAGACTCTAACTATGGCTACACCTTC. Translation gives CASSPYGGDSNYGYTF.

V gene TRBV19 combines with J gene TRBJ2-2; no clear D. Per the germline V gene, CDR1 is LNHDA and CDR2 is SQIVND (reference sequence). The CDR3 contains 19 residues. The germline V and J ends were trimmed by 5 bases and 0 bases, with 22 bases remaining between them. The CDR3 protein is CASSPDVRLADSNTGELFF. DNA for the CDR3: TGTGCCAGTAGTCCCGACGTTCGGTTAGCCGATTCGAACACCGGGGAGCTGTTTTTT.

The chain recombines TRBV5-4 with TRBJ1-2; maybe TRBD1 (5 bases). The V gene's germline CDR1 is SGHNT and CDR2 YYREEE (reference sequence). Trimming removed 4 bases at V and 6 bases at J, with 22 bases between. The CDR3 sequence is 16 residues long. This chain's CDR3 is CASSPSGAKLWDGYTF. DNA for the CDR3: TGTGCCAGCAGCCCTTCCGGGGCAAAGCTATGGGATGGCTACACCTTC.

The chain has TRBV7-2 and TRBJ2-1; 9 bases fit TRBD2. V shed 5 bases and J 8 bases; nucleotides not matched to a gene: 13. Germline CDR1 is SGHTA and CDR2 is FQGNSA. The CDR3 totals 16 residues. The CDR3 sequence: CASSLATAGGRYEQFF. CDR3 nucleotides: TGTGCCAGCAGCCTCGCCACCGCGGGGGGGCGGTATGAGCAGTTCTTC.

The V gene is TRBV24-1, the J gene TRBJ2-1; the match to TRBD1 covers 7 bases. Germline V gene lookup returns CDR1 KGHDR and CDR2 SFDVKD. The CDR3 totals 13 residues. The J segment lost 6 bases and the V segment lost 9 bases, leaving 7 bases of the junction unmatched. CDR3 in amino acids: CATARQGFNEQFF. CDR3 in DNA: TGTGCCACCGCCAGACAGGGATTCAATGAGCAGTTCTTC.

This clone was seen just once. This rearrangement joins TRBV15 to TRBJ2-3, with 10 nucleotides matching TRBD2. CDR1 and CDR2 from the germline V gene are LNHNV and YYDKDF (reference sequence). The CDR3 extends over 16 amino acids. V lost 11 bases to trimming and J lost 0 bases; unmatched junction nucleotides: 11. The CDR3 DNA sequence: TGTGCCCCACTAGCGGGGTACATCCCTAGCACAGATACGCAGTATTTT. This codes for CAPLAGYIPSTDTQYF. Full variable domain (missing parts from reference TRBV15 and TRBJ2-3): DAMVIQNPRYQVTQFGKPVTLSCSQTLNHNVMYWYQQKSSQAPKLLFHYYDKDFNNEADTPDNFQSRRPNTSFCFLDIRSPGLGDTAMYLCAPLAGYIPSTDTQYFGPGTRLTVL.

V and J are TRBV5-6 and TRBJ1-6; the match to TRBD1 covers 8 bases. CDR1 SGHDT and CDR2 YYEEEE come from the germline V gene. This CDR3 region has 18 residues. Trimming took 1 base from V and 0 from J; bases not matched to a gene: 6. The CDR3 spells CASSLSTGGSSYNSPLHF. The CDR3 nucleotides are TGTGCCAGCAGCTTGAGTACAGGGGGAAGCTCCTATAATTCACCCCTCCACTTT.